The 22 T cell receptor beta chains given below trace back to one sample, sequenced in a study of blood T cell repertoires in COVID-19. Measured with immunoSEQ multiplex PCR; TCRdb has only the in-frame clones, and not every one. Of fewer than 450,000 clones in the sample, 85% to 90% were seen once. The sample was peripheral blood. The receptors come from a woman aged 65 to 85 with COVID-19, enrolled during active disease.

This chain joins TRBV2 and TRBJ2-5; weak D call: TRBD1 (6 bases). Trimming stripped 6 bases from V and 1 base from J, with 12 bases between. The length of the CDR3 is 14 residues. The germline gives CDR1 SNHLY, CDR2 FYNNEI. This chain's CDR3 is CASSAQGGQETQYF. Here the CDR3 DNA reads TGTGCCAGCAGCGCCCAAGGGGGCCAAGAGACCCAGTACTTC.

The chain carries TRBV5-1 and TRBJ1-5, with TRBD1 as a possible D gene (5 bases). The germline V gene encodes CDR1 SGHRS and CDR2 YFSETQ. The ends were cut back, 6 bases at V and 7 bases at J, with 11 bases in the middle. The CDR3 spans 12 residues. For the CDR3, the DNA is TGCGCCAGCACCCAGGGAACGCAGCCCCAGCATTTT. Protein product: CASTQGTQPQHF. Drawing the rest from reference TRBV5-1 and TRBJ1-5, the complete variable domain is KAGVTQTPRYLIKTRGQQVTLSCSPISGHRSVSWYQQTPGQGLQFLFEYFSETQRNKGNFPGRFSGRQFSNSRSEMNVSTLELGDSALYLCASTQGTQPQHFGDGTRLSIL.

The chain uses TRBV3-1 (or the pseudogene TRBV3-2) and TRBJ2-2; a weak D match, TRBD1 (5 bases). The V and J ends lost 4 bases and 6 bases respectively, with 9 bases between them. Germline V gene lookup returns CDR1 LGHDT and CDR2 YNNKEL (reference sequence). This CDR3 contains 13 residues. For the CDR3, the DNA is TGTGCCAGCAGCCCCATGGGGCCCGGGGAGCTGTTTTTT. Its translation: CASSPMGPGELFF.

The genes are TRBV19 and TRBJ1-2; D possibly corresponds to TRBD1 (5 bases). This CDR3 comprises 13 residues. Deletions cut 3 bases from V and 5 bases from J, with 10 bases between. Germline values: CDR1 LNHDA, CDR2 SQIVND (reference sequence). The CDR3 region is CASSIGAEYGYTF. CDR3 DNA: TGTGCCAGTAGTATTGGGGCGGAATATGGCTACACCTTC.

The chain joins TRBV7-2 to TRBJ2-2; 8 bases match TRBD2. The CDR3 extends over 16 amino acids. The junction had 5 bases not matched to a gene; V was cut back by 1 base and J by 4 bases. Per the germline V gene, CDR1 is SGHTA and CDR2 is FQGNSA. The CDR3 bases are TGTGCCAGCAGCTTAGTTGGTAGCGGGGCCACCGGGGAGCTGTTTTTT. This translates into CASSLVGSGATGELFF.

This clone was recorded a few times. The J gene is TRBJ2-2, the V gene TRBV1; the DNA was not used to check the table's D call, TRBD2. TRBV1 is an annotated pseudogene. This CDR3 is built from 19 residues. CDR3 in DNA: TGCACCAGCAGCCAAGGGGCTAGCGGGGGGGCCGAAGAGGCCGGGGAGCTGTTTTTT. Its translation: CTSSQGASGGAEEAGELFF.

The chain couples TRBV13 to TRBJ1-2; 10 bases line up with TRBD1. The CDR3 extends over 15 amino acids. Per the germline V gene, CDR1 is PRHDT and CDR2 is FYEKMQ (reference sequence). J was trimmed by 8 bases and V by 5 bases; bases with no gene match: 11. CDR3 DNA: TGTGCCAGCAGCGCCCGGACAGGGGGAGTTATAGGCTACACCTTC. Protein: CASSARTGGVIGYTF. The complete variable domain, with remaining parts taken from reference TRBV13 and TRBJ1-2, reads AAGVIQSPRHLIKEKRETATLKCYPIPRHDTVYWYQQGPGQDPQFLISFYEKMQSDKGSIPDRFSAQQFSDYHSELNMSSLELGDSALYFCASSARTGGVIGYTFGSGTRLTVV.

This clone was detected only once. The chain recombines TRBV25-1 with TRBJ1-1; no definite D call. The length of the CDR3 is 12 residues. Trimming pared 1 base from V and 5 bases from J, leaving 5 bases between. CDR1 MGHDK and CDR2 SYGVNS come from the germline V gene. In nucleotides, the CDR3 is TGTGCCAGCAGTGAATGGGAGACTGAAGCTTTCTTT. As protein: CASSEWETEAFF.

The gene calls are TRBV14 and TRBJ1-5, with D unresolved. Trimming took off 1 base at V and 5 bases at J, with 6 bases between the two ends. Germline values: CDR1 SGHDN, CDR2 FVKESK. This CDR3 has 13 amino acids. The CDR3, as DNA: TGTGCCAGCAGCCAAGGCACTTATCAGCCCCAGCATTTT. It is translated as CASSQGTYQPQHF.

The V gene is TRBV2, the J gene TRBJ1-1; tentatively, D is TRBD1 (5 bases). The germline V and J ends were trimmed by 3 bases and 2 bases, with 10 bases remaining between them. The germline gives CDR1 SNHLY, CDR2 FYNNEI. The CDR3 totals 14 residues. The CDR3 coding sequence is TGTGCCAGCAGTGATTGGGGGGGAAACACTGAAGCTTTCTTT. Its protein is CASSDWGGNTEAFF.

The chain uses TRBV9 and TRBJ2-3; D perhaps matches TRBD1 (6 bases). CDR3 length: 17 amino acids. CDR1 and CDR2 from the germline V gene are SGDLS and YYNGEE. V dropped 2 bases and J dropped 2 bases, with 18 bases sitting between them. CDR3 protein: CASSVLPEGVITDTQYF. The DNA for the CDR3 is TGTGCCAGCAGCGTCCTACCCGAGGGGGTGATCACAGATACGCAGTATTTT.

This chain uses TRBV2 with TRBJ2-1; 7 positions agree with TRBD1. CDR1 and CDR2 (germline): SNHLY, FYNNEI. This CDR3 is built from 14 residues. V shed 8 bases, J shed 6 bases, and the junction held 10 bases outside the gene matches. The CDR3 reads CASVPGQWVNEQFF. The CDR3 DNA reads as TGTGCCAGCGTTCCGGGACAGTGGGTCAATGAGCAGTTCTTC.

This rearrangement joins TRBV19 to TRBJ1-1; maybe TRBD1 (6 bases). Germline lookup yields CDR1 LNHDA and CDR2 SQIVND (reference sequence). Trimming left V 0 bases short and J 7 bases short, with 12 bases between. The CDR3 contains 14 residues. CDR3: CASSIDPRGGEAFF. CDR3 DNA: TGTGCCAGTAGTATAGATCCTAGGGGGGGTGAAGCTTTCTTT.

The V call is TRBV2, the J call TRBJ1-4; D is unclear. The CDR3 sequence is 15 residues long. Per germline, CDR1 SNHLY and CDR2 FYNNEI. With 5 bases removed from V and 4 bases from J, the gap between germline ends came to 14 bases. Here the CDR3 DNA reads TGTGCCAGCAGTAATACGGGGATGAATAATGAAAAACTGTTTTTT. It is translated as CASSNTGMNNEKLFF.

The V gene is TRBV11-2, the J gene TRBJ1-1, with TRBD1 matching 7 bases. Germline-derived CDR1 and CDR2 are SGHAT and FQNNGV. The length of the CDR3 is 14 residues. J gave up 4 bases and V 4 bases, and 6 bases lay outside the gene matches. Here the CDR3 reads CASSWGAGGTEAFF. As DNA, the CDR3 is TGTGCCAGCAGCTGGGGCGCAGGGGGCACTGAAGCTTTCTTT.

This chain uses TRBV29-1 with TRBJ1-2; TRBD1 is a possible D gene (6 bases). V gave up 4 bases and J gave up 2 bases, with 14 bases separating them. From germline, CDR1 is SQVTM and CDR2 ANQGSEA. The CDR3 length is 14 residues. For the CDR3, the DNA is TGCAGCGTTGGGCCTGGGACATACAACTATGGCTACACCTTC. Its translation: CSVGPGTYNYGYTF.

This chain uses TRBV7-2 with TRBJ1-3; TRBD1 might be the D (6 bases). V shed 3 bases and J shed 2 bases, with 11 bases lying between them. This CDR3 is 15 amino acids long. Germline V gene sequence: CDR1 SGHTA, CDR2 FQGNSA. The CDR3 loop is CASSFGRDTGNTIYF. CDR3 DNA: TGTGCCAGCAGCTTCGGCAGGGACACTGGAAACACCATATATTTT. Based on the CDR3 plus reference TRBV7-2 and TRBJ1-3, the full variable domain is GAGVSQSPSNKVTEKGKDVELRCDPISGHTALYWYRQSLGQGLEFLIYFQGNSAPDKSGLPSDRFSAERTGGSVSTLTIQRTQQEDSAVYLCASSFGRDTGNTIYFGEGSWLTVV.

This clone came up a few times. The chain has TRBV10-1 and TRBJ2-7; tentative D call: TRBD1 (6 bases). The CDR3 is made up of 14 amino acids. Germline V gene sequence: CDR1 WNHNN, CDR2 SYGVQD (reference sequence). The germline V and J ends were trimmed by 0 bases and 4 bases, with 10 bases remaining between them. CDR3 sequence reads: CASSESGALYEQYF. DNA of the CDR3: TGCGCCAGCAGTGAGTCGGGGGCCTTATACGAGCAGTACTTC.

The gene calls are TRBV28 and TRBJ1-2; the match to TRBD1 covers 8 bases. V gave up 4 bases and J gave up 6 bases; unmatched junction bases: 13. The V gene's germline CDR1 is MDHEN and CDR2 SYDVKM. The length of the CDR3 is 16 residues. CDR3 sequence reads: CASSYEPGQGRNGYTF. The CDR3 coding sequence is TGTGCCAGCAGTTACGAACCCGGACAGGGTCGTAATGGCTACACCTTC.

Note on this clone: This same CDR3 is encoded by further DNA sequences in the sample. This rearrangement joins TRBV18 to TRBJ2-1, with a tentative D call TRBD2 (5 bases). The germline V and J ends were trimmed by 3 bases and 6 bases, with 9 bases remaining between them. Germline V CDR1 and CDR2: KGHSH, LQKENI. The CDR3 sequence is 13 residues long. CDR3 nucleotide sequence: TGTGCCAGCTCACCTCCGGGGTTCAATGAGCAGTTCTTC. This sequence encodes CASSPPGFNEQFF.

V and J are TRBV5-6 and TRBJ1-2; the D gene is possibly TRBD1 (5 bases). V gave up 0 bases and J gave up 3 bases, with 12 bases separating them. The germline V gene has CDR1 SGHDT and CDR2 YYEEEE. The CDR3 contains 15 residues. The DNA for the CDR3 is TGTGCCAGCAGCTTGGAGGCAAGGGGTTACTATGGCTACACCTTC. Translating it yields CASSLEARGYYGYTF.

V usage is TRBV19 and J usage is TRBJ1-1; 9 bases match TRBD1. Germline assignment: CDR1 LNHDA and CDR2 SQIVND (reference sequence). The CDR3 runs to 15 residues. J lost 2 bases, V lost 7 bases, and 8 bases had no gene match. The CDR3 DNA reads TGTGCCAGTACGGGGGGACAGGGTTATAACACTGAAGCTTTCTTT. This encodes CASTGGQGYNTEAFF.